Listed below are T cell receptor beta chains from one sample, sequenced in a study of T cells in localized non-small cell lung cancer. The table came from immunoSEQ multiplex PCR; TCRdb's copy has only in-frame clones and leaves some out. Altogether 2,000 to 2,500 clones are present, about 30% being singletons, with the ten largest covering approximately 12%. The sequences come from normal lung tissue next to the tumor, collected before any cancer treatment. Every receptor here comes from a male donor at least 60 years old with stage I squamous cell lung carcinoma. Each CDR3 is given with its conserved first and last residue. The D gene is left open where the match is weak.

CDR3 protein: CASSIGRGPYEQYF
V gene: TRBV19
D gene: TRBD1
CDR3 length: 14
J gene: TRBJ2-7

CDR3 protein: CASSLHSRNNEQFF
V gene: TRBV11-3
D gene: -
CDR3 length: 14
J gene: TRBJ2-1

CDR3 protein: CASKGYSNQPQHF
V gene: TRBV19
D gene: -
CDR3 length: 13
J gene: TRBJ1-5

CDR3 protein: CASSLRPMTQANVLTF
V gene: TRBV5-1
D gene: -
CDR3 length: 16
J gene: TRBJ2-6

CDR3 protein: CATSRGPNWSEAFF
V gene: TRBV15
D gene: -
CDR3 length: 14
J gene: TRBJ1-1

CDR3 protein: CASTQQGNGYTF
V gene: TRBV6-7
D gene: -
CDR3 length: 12
J gene: TRBJ1-2

CDR3 protein: CASSLIEGRTGYTF
V gene: TRBV19
D gene: -
CDR3 length: 14
J gene: TRBJ1-2

CDR3 protein: CARGTGPNTEAFF
V gene: TRBV9
D gene: TRBD1
CDR3 length: 13
J gene: TRBJ1-1

CDR3 protein: CASASGTLGETQYF
V gene: TRBV19
D gene: TRBD2
CDR3 length: 14
J gene: TRBJ2-5

CDR3 protein: CASRRGNGNQPQHF
V gene: TRBV28
D gene: -
CDR3 length: 14
J gene: TRBJ1-5

CDR3 protein: CASRPDTPETQYF
V gene: TRBV9
D gene: -
CDR3 length: 13
J gene: TRBJ2-5

CDR3 protein: CASSIGDRGWYEQFF
V gene: TRBV19
D gene: TRBD1
CDR3 length: 15
J gene: TRBJ2-1

CDR3 protein: CASSLAGTPDTEAFF
V gene: TRBV5-1
D gene: -
CDR3 length: 15
J gene: TRBJ1-1

CDR3 protein: CASSRGRYEQYF
V gene: TRBV28
D gene: -
CDR3 length: 12
J gene: TRBJ2-7

CDR3 protein: CSVEAAGYEQFF
V gene: TRBV29-1
D gene: -
CDR3 length: 12
J gene: TRBJ2-1

CDR3 protein: CASRKDLNSYNEQFF
V gene: TRBV6-7
D gene: -
CDR3 length: 15
J gene: TRBJ2-1

CDR3 protein: CSVGDGLLGNQPQHF
V gene: TRBV29-1
D gene: -
CDR3 length: 15
J gene: TRBJ1-5

CDR3 protein: CASTLGAAYEQYF
V gene: TRBV7-4
D gene: -
CDR3 length: 13
J gene: TRBJ2-7

CDR3 protein: CASSLWNLPSYNEQFF
V gene: TRBV28
D gene: -
CDR3 length: 16
J gene: TRBJ2-1

CDR3 protein: CASSPQRSGRIDTQYF
V gene: TRBV18
D gene: TRBD2
CDR3 length: 16
J gene: TRBJ2-3

CDR3 protein: CASSHSPAGDYDEQFF
V gene: TRBV11-3
D gene: TRBD2
CDR3 length: 16
J gene: TRBJ2-1

CDR3 protein: CAWSVTGGGQPQHF
V gene: TRBV30
D gene: -
CDR3 length: 14
J gene: TRBJ1-5

CDR3 protein: CSDDKAGTDTQYF
V gene: TRBV29-1
D gene: -
CDR3 length: 13
J gene: TRBJ2-3

CDR3 protein: CASAGTGGAETQYF
V gene: TRBV11-3
D gene: TRBD1
CDR3 length: 14
J gene: TRBJ2-5

CDR3 protein: CATSRPDRDGNEQFF
V gene: TRBV15
D gene: TRBD1
CDR3 length: 15
J gene: TRBJ2-1

CDR3 protein: CASSLRVVNEQFF
V gene: TRBV28
D gene: -
CDR3 length: 13
J gene: TRBJ2-1

CDR3 protein: CASSLHIDTGELFF
V gene: TRBV11-3
D gene: -
CDR3 length: 14
J gene: TRBJ2-2

CDR3 protein: CSARTGTNTEAFF
V gene: TRBV29-1
D gene: TRBD1
CDR3 length: 13
J gene: TRBJ1-1

CDR3 protein: CASRRQLQETQYF
V gene: TRBV6-7
D gene: -
CDR3 length: 13
J gene: TRBJ2-5

CDR3 protein: CASSLPADRHLSCTF
V gene: TRBV28
D gene: -
CDR3 length: 15
J gene: TRBJ1-2

CDR3 protein: CASSTKGQTGELFF
V gene: TRBV19
D gene: TRBD1
CDR3 length: 14
J gene: TRBJ2-2

CDR3 protein: CAWTRQGEGYTF
V gene: TRBV30
D gene: -
CDR3 length: 12
J gene: TRBJ1-2

CDR3 protein: CASSATGGNEKLFF
V gene: TRBV6-8
D gene: TRBD1
CDR3 length: 14
J gene: TRBJ1-4

CDR3 protein: CASSLEGGRAYEQYF
V gene: TRBV11-3
D gene: TRBD1
CDR3 length: 15
J gene: TRBJ2-7

CDR3 protein: CASSQEGNAGELFF
V gene: TRBV7-6
D gene: -
CDR3 length: 14
J gene: TRBJ2-2

CDR3 protein: CASSVAGGRPYNEQFF
V gene: TRBV9
D gene: TRBD2
CDR3 length: 16
J gene: TRBJ2-1

CDR3 protein: CASSQRTGDTYGYTF
V gene: TRBV11-3
D gene: TRBD1
CDR3 length: 15
J gene: TRBJ1-2

CDR3 protein: CASSPLGPDRIF
V gene: TRBV18
D gene: -
CDR3 length: 12
J gene: TRBJ2-1

CDR3 protein: CASSFSGIKGEQYF
V gene: TRBV28
D gene: -
CDR3 length: 14
J gene: TRBJ2-7

CDR3 protein: CASSPTRGGTEAFF
V gene: TRBV6-8
D gene: -
CDR3 length: 14
J gene: TRBJ1-1